The 8 T cell receptor beta chains given below trace back to one sample, sequenced in a study of spatial heterogeneity in lung cancer. As to time point: sample taken at primary tumor resection. The input material, whole RNA from tumor, nontumor lung or frozen PBMC, was sequenced unsorted. TCRdb independently ran MiXCR on the 5' RACE reads; one entry per CDR3 protein. The table lists under 14,000 distinct CDR3 sequences, around 6.5% of them singletons. The starting material was PBMCs, obtained at surgery. The origin of the receptors is a male donor with early-stage non-small cell lung cancer.

Comments on this clonotype: A library made for alpha chains picked up this beta chain off target, so its size means little. The V and J genes are TRBV7-4 and TRBJ1-2, with a tentative D call TRBD1 (5 bases). Between the trimmed V and J ends, which lost 6 bases and 4 bases, there was a span of 12 bases. Germline V lookup: CDR1 SGHVT, CDR2 SQSDAQ. The CDR3 is 13 amino acids. The CDR3, as DNA: TGTGCCAGCAGGACCCACGGGGGCTATGGCTACACCTTC. Its protein product is CASRTHGGYGYTF.

This clonotype was seen ten or more times. This beta chain lies outside the target of a library built for alpha chains; its clone size means little. The chain recombines TRBV24-1 with TRBJ2-5; D is possibly TRBD1 or TRBD2 (5 bases each). The CDR3 consists of 14 residues. V lost 4 bases and J 1 base, leaving 9 bases between the germline ends. Germline CDR1 reads KGHDR; CDR2 reads SFDVKD. CDR3 amino acids: CATSESGRQETQYF. The CDR3 DNA sequence: TGTGCCACCAGTGAGTCGGGACGCCAAGAGACCCAGTACTTC.

This clonotype was recorded many times. This beta chain slipped into a library made for alpha chains as a stray read, so its size is not meaningful. The J gene is TRBJ1-4, the V gene TRBV27, with 7 bases matching TRBD1. J was trimmed by 8 bases and V by 3 bases; bases with no gene match: 3. CDR1 and CDR2 from the germline V gene are MNHEY and SMNVEV (reference sequence). This CDR3 has 13 amino acids. CDR3 DNA sequence: TGTGCCAGCAGTTTCCAGGGGGGCGAAAAACTGTTTTTT. Its protein is CASSFQGGEKLFF.

About this clonotype: This beta chain is a stray sequence in a library constructed for alpha chains; its clone size is not meaningful. The rearrangement links TRBV10-3 to TRBJ1-5; perhaps TRBD1 as D (5 bases). Looked up from germline, CDR1 is ENHRY and CDR2 is SYGVKD. This CDR3 is built from 15 residues. Between the trimmed V and J ends, which lost 10 bases and 0 bases, there was a span of 16 bases. This CDR3 is CATGGTVNSNQPQHF. The CDR3, as DNA: TGTGCCACCGGCGGGACCGTTAATAGCAATCAGCCCCAGCATTTT.

This clonotype was detected many times. This beta chain appears as a stray read in a library generated for alpha chains; its size is not informative. V and J are TRBV7-2 and TRBJ2-3, with 7 bases identical to TRBD2. J was trimmed by 2 bases and V by 2 bases; bases with no gene match: 7. Germline CDR1 reads SGHTA; CDR2 reads FQGNSA. The CDR3 consists of 16 residues. CDR3 DNA: TGTGCCAGCAGCTTAACCAGCGGGGTATACACAGATACGCAGTATTTT. Translation: CASSLTSGVYTDTQYF.

In regard to this clonotype: A library prepared for alpha chains yielded this beta chain as an off-target read; its size is of little meaning. V usage is TRBV12-5 and J usage is TRBJ2-2, with 9 bases identical to TRBD1. CDR3 length equals 16 residues. Germline V gene sequence: CDR1 LGHNT, CDR2 FRNRAP. The J segment lost 4 bases and the V segment lost 6 bases, leaving 9 bases of the junction unmatched. The CDR3 sequence is CASGPRDRAVTGELFF. The CDR3 nucleotides read TGTGCTAGTGGACCTAGGGACAGGGCAGTCACCGGGGAGCTGTTTTTT. Full variable domain (outside the CDR3, taken from reference TRBV12-5 and TRBJ2-2): DARVTQTPRHKVTEMGQEVTMRCQPILGHNTVFWYRQTMMQGLELLAYFRNRAPLDDSGMPKDRFSAEMPDATLATLKIQPSEPRDSAVYFCASGPRDRAVTGELFFGEGSRLTVL.

By sample fraction, this clonotype is medium-sized (0.01 to 0.1%). The library was designed around alpha chains, so this beta chain is a stray read whose abundance carries little weight. This chain uses TRBV29-1 with TRBJ2-1; D may be TRBD2 (6 bases). Germline lookup yields CDR1 SQVTM and CDR2 ANQGSEA. There are 12 residues in the CDR3. The V gene lost 6 bases and the J gene lost 8 bases, with 14 bases spanning the gap. The CDR3 DNA reads as TGCAGCGTGCCGACCCGGAGGGATGAGCAGTTCTTC. It is translated as CSVPTRRDEQFF.

This clonotype was detected ten times or more. This beta chain is a stray read from a library made for alpha chains; its abundance is not meaningful. The rearrangement links TRBV28 to TRBJ1-5, with D tentatively TRBD1 (5 bases). V lost 3 bases and J 4 bases, leaving 13 bases between the germline ends. The germline gives CDR1 MDHEN, CDR2 SYDVKM. This CDR3 has 15 residues. CDR3 residues: CASSLARQGNQPQHF. CDR3 sequence (DNA): TGTGCCAGCAGTTTGGCGAGGCAGGGAAATCAGCCCCAGCATTTT.